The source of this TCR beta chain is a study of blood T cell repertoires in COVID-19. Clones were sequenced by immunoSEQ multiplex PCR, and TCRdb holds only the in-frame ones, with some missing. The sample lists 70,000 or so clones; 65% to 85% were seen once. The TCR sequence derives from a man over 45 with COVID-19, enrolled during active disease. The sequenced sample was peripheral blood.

This CDR3 reads CASSFTGGDYGYTF. CDR3 in DNA: TGCGCCAGCAGCTTCACAGGGGGGGACTATGGCTACACCTTC. V gene TRBV5-1 combines with J gene TRBJ1-2; 8 nucleotides align to TRBD1. CDR1 SGHRS and CDR2 YFSETQ come from the germline V gene. This CDR3 is built from 14 residues. J lost 3 bases, V lost 2 bases, and 3 bases had no gene match.